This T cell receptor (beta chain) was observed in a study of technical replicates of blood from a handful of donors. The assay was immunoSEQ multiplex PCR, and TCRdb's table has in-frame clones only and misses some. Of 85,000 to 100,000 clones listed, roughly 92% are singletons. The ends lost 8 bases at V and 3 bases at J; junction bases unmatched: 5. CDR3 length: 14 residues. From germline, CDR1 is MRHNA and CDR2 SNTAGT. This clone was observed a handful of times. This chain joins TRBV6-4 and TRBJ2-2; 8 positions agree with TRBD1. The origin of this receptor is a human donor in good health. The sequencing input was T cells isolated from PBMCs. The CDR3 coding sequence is TGTGCCAGCCGACCGACAGGGGACACCGGGGAGCTGTTTTTT. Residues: CASRPTGDTGELFF.